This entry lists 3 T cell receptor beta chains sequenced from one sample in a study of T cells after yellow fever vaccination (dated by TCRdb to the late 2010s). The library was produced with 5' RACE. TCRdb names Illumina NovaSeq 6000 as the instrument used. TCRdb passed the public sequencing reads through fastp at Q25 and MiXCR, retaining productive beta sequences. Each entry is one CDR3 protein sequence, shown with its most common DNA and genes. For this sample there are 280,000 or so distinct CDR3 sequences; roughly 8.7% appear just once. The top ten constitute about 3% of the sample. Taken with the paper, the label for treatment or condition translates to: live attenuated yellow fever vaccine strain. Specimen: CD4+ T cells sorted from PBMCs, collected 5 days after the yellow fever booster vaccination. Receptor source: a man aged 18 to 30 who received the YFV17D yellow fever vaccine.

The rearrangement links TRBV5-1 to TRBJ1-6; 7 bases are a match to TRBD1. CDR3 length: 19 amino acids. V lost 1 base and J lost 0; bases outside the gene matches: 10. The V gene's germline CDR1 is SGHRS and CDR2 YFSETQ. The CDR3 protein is CASSLNVRGQSSYNSPLHF. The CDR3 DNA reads TGCGCCAGCAGCTTGAACGTCAGGGGACAGAGCTCCTATAATTCACCCCTCCACTTT.

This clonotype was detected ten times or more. The CDR3 DNA reads TGTGCCAGCAGCCTGCTACAGGGGAGCACCTACAATGAGCAGTTCTTC. Protein: CASSLLQGSTYNEQFF. The chain combines TRBV11-2 with TRBJ2-1, with 7 bases aligning to TRBD1. Unmatched junction bases numbered 9, after V lost 5 bases and J lost 2 bases. Germline values: CDR1 SGHAT, CDR2 FQNNGV. The length of the CDR3 is 16 residues.

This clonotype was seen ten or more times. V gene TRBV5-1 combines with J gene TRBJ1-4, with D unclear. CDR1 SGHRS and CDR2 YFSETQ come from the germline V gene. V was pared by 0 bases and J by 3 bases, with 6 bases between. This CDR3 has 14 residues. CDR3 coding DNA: TGCGCCAGCAGCTTGGTTTCAGCTAATGAAAAACTGTTTTTT. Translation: CASSLVSANEKLFF.